Below are 16 T cell receptor beta chains sequenced from a single sample in a study of shared clonotypes between healthy human individuals. Using immunoSEQ multiplex PCR, the repertoire was profiled, and TCRdb retains in-frame clones only, with some absent. Altogether roughly 300,000 clones are present, around 67% being singletons, with the ten largest covering 10%. Specimen: memory CD4+ T cells sorted from blood. Documented subset: CD45RA-negative fraction. These receptors all come from a man aged 25 to 45 in good health.

The CDR3 DNA reads as TGTGCCAGCAGTCCATATCGGGCGGGAGGGAACACTGAAGCTTTCTTT. Translation: CASSPYRAGGNTEAFF. The V and J genes are TRBV28 and TRBJ1-1; D is ambiguous. The CDR3 covers 16 residues. The V and J ends lost 5 bases and 1 base respectively, with 17 bases between them. Germline CDR1 and CDR2: MDHEN and SYDVKM.

The rearrangement uses TRBV29-1 and TRBJ2-5; 7 bases map to TRBD2. J was trimmed by 5 bases and V by 7 bases; bases with no gene match: 7. Germline loops: CDR1 SQVTM, CDR2 ANQGSEA. CDR3 length: 12 amino acids. Written as DNA, the CDR3 is TGCAGCGCCGGGGGGACCAGGGAGACCCAGTACTTC. The encoded protein is CSAGGTRETQYF.

This rearrangement joins TRBV2 to TRBJ1-6; 7 nucleotides align to TRBD1. Trimming removed 8 bases from V and 0 bases from J; junction bases left unmatched: 1. The CDR3 loop spans 14 amino acids. Germline-derived CDR1 and CDR2 are SNHLY and FYNNEI. The CDR3 is CASGDSSYNSPLHF. DNA for the CDR3: TGTGCCAGCGGGGACAGCTCCTATAATTCACCCCTCCACTTT.

The chain uses TRBV27 and TRBJ2-2; D not certain. The V gene lost 2 bases and the J gene lost 3 bases, with 13 bases spanning the gap. The CDR3 is 16 amino acids. CDR1 and CDR2 (germline): MNHEY, SMNVEV (reference sequence). The CDR3 coding sequence is TGTGCCAGCAGTTTAGCGGCCAATCCGGACACCGGGGAGCTGTTTTTT. As protein: CASSLAANPDTGELFF.

J is TRBJ2-3 and V is TRBV2, with TRBD1 as a possible D gene (6 bases). The CDR3 totals 16 residues. Per germline, CDR1 SNHLY and CDR2 FYNNEI. Trimming left V 8 bases short and J 0 bases short, with 18 bases between. The CDR3 reads CASARGGLTSTDTQYF. The CDR3 bases are TGTGCCAGCGCTCGTGGGGGCCTTACCAGCACAGATACGCAGTATTTT.

The J gene is TRBJ2-3, the V gene TRBV11-3, with D hard to call. Per germline, CDR1 SGHNT and CDR2 YENEEA. V was shortened by 3 bases and J by 8 bases, with 12 bases between the two germline ends. The CDR3 length is 13 residues. Here the CDR3 reads CASSFSQESTQYF. CDR3 sequence (DNA): TGTGCCAGCAGCTTTTCTCAGGAAAGTACGCAGTATTTT.

The chain joins TRBV6-5 to TRBJ2-7, with D uncertain. The CDR3 extends over 11 amino acids. Germline V lookup: CDR1 MNHEY, CDR2 SVGAGI. With 10 bases removed from V and 0 bases from J, the gap between germline ends came to 7 bases. In DNA, the CDR3 is TGTGCCACCAGGAGCTCCTACGAGCAGTACTTC. This gives the protein CATRSSYEQYF.

The chain recombines TRBV5-1 with TRBJ2-5; D unresolved. V lost 0 bases, J lost 7 bases, and 16 bases lay in between. This CDR3 is built from 15 residues. Germline CDR1 SGHRS, CDR2 YFSETQ. The CDR3 region has the DNA TGCGCCAGCAGCTTGGCGAAGTTCCAACCCGGGACCCAGTACTTC. Amino acid sequence: CASSLAKFQPGTQYF.

The table lists this clone with a few counts. The chain has TRBV2 and TRBJ1-2, with 7 bases fitting TRBD1. The germline V gene encodes CDR1 SNHLY and CDR2 FYNNEI. J was trimmed by 3 bases and V by 4 bases; bases with no gene match: 5. CDR3 length equals 14 residues. The chain's CDR3 is CASSGRDRYYGYTF. In DNA, the CDR3 is TGTGCCAGCAGTGGAAGGGACAGATACTATGGCTACACCTTC.

This chain connects TRBV11-2 to TRBJ2-2; 9 bases match TRBD1. Germline lookup yields CDR1 SGHAT and CDR2 FQNNGV. The CDR3 loop spans 15 amino acids. V was pared by 5 bases and J by 6 bases, with 7 bases of the junction left unmatched. CDR3 nucleotide sequence: TGTGCCAGCAGCCTAAACAGGGGGCGCGCCGGGGAGCTGTTTTTT. Translating it yields CASSLNRGRAGELFF.

The V gene is TRBV5-1, the J gene TRBJ2-1; the D gene is possibly TRBD1 (6 bases). V dropped 4 bases and J dropped 6 bases, with 11 bases sitting between them. CDR1 is SGHRS and CDR2 is YFSETQ in the germline V gene. The CDR3 sequence is 13 residues long. This chain's CDR3 is CASSPDRSNEQFF. CDR3 coding DNA: TGCGCCAGCAGCCCAGACAGGTCCAATGAGCAGTTCTTC.

V is TRBV7-8 and J is TRBJ2-1; 7 bases line up with TRBD2. The CDR3 is 16 residues long. CDR1 is SGHVS and CDR2 is FQNEAQ in the germline V gene. The V gene end was trimmed by 4 bases and the J gene end by 8 bases; junction bases not matched to a gene: 14. The CDR3 region is CASSSGRARNLDEQFF. The DNA of the CDR3 is TGTGCCAGCAGCTCTGGGAGGGCGAGGAATTTAGATGAGCAGTTCTTC.

This chain links TRBV9 with TRBJ2-7; D remains unclear. The CDR3 runs 14 residues. V dropped 0 bases and J dropped 6 bases, with 13 bases sitting between them. The germline V gene has CDR1 SGDLS and CDR2 YYNGEE. CDR3: CASSVAAGGFEQYF. DNA for the CDR3: TGTGCCAGCAGCGTAGCGGCCGGCGGTTTCGAGCAGTACTTC.

V is TRBV6-1 and J is TRBJ2-4, with 9 positions matching TRBD2. The CDR3 contains 18 residues. V shed 4 bases and J 1 base; nucleotides not matched to a gene: 11. The germline gives CDR1 MNHNS, CDR2 SASEGT. DNA of the CDR3: TGTGCCAGCAGTGCCGGGACTAGCCTTAGTGAGGCCAAAAACATTCAGTACTTC. This sequence encodes CASSAGTSLSEAKNIQYF.

This sequence joins TRBV7-9 and TRBJ1-5; no clear D gene. V was clipped by 4 bases and J by 0 bases, with 4 bases between them. The CDR3 covers 13 residues. Germline CDR1 reads SEHNR; CDR2 reads FQNEAQ (reference sequence). The CDR3: CASSSDSNQPQHF. The CDR3 DNA is TGTGCCAGCAGCTCCGATAGCAATCAGCCCCAGCATTTT.

The CDR3 nucleotides read TGTGCCAGCAGACACCCCGGGATCGGGGGGTCCTACGAGCAGTACTTC. Its protein product is CASRHPGIGGSYEQYF. The chain links TRBV11-2 to TRBJ2-7, with 7 bases aligning to TRBD2. The CDR3 is 16 amino acids. Looked up from germline, CDR1 is SGHAT and CDR2 is FQNNGV. With 6 bases clipped from V and 1 base from J, the junction kept 12 bases outside the gene matches.